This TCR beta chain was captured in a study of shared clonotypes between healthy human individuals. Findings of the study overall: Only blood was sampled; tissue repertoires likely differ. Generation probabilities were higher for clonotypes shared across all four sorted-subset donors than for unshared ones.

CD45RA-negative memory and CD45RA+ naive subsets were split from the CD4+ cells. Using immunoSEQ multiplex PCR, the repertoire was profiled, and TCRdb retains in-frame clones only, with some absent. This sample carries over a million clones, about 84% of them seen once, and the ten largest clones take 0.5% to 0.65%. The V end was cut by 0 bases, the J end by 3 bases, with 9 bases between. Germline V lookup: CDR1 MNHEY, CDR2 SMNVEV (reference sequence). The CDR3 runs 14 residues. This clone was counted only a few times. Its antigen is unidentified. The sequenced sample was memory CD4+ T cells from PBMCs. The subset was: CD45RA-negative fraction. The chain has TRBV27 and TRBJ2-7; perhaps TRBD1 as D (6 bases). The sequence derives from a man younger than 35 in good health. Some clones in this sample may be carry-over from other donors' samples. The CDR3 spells CASSLSGGIYEQYF. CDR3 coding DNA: TGTGCCAGCAGTTTATCTGGGGGCATCTACGAGCAGTACTTC.